This entry concerns a single T cell receptor (beta chain). Germline CDR1 GTSNPN, CDR2 SVGIG (reference sequence). The CDR3 runs to 16 residues. The J segment lost 0 bases and the V segment lost 3 bases, leaving 11 bases of the junction unmatched. The data were taken from a study of CD8 T cells in Susac syndrome. An amount of RNA that ranged from about 0.45 to 1 ug was reverse transcribed with random hexamers. TCRdb passed the immunoSEQ multiplex PCR reads through MiXCR, listing each CDR3 protein once. The sample holds about 210,000 distinct CDR3 sequences, about 96% seen once. The sequence was collected from a human donor with multiple sclerosis. This chain connects TRBV30 to TRBJ2-7; 7 positions match TRBD2. The specimen was CD4+ T cells from PBMCs. The DNA for the CDR3 is TGTGCCTGGAGCCCCCGACTGAGCGGGGCCTCCTACGAGCAGTACTTC. Translating gives CAWSPRLSGASYEQYF.